The rows below give T cell receptor beta chains drawn from one sample of a study of patients and donors after allogeneic stem cell transplantation. A single record per CDR3 protein comes from TCRdb applying MiXCR to the RT-PCR reads. Among 390,000 or so distinct CDR3 sequences, roughly 17% were seen once, and the ten largest hold less than 8%. Sequenced sample: blood, either unsorted or a sorted T cell fraction (not recorded which). These receptors were obtained from a human donor who was either an allogeneic HSCT recipient or a stem cell or donor lymphocyte infusion donor (not recorded which). It is not recorded whose cells these are; they may come from a transplant donor. The CDR3 runs from the conserved cysteine through the conserved F or W. D genes are given only for firm matches. Clone size, where shown, is once, few, many, or a class for clones that have expanded.

d_gene	v_gene	len	abundance	j_gene	CDR3aa	CDR3nt
TRBD1	TRBV7-9	12	few	TRBJ1-2	CASSLERGRRFF	TGTGCCAGCAGCTTAGAAAGGGGGCGACGGTTTTTC
TRBD2	TRBV7-2	16	-	TRBJ2-5	CASSLPRGGERETQYF	TGTGCCAGCAGCCTTCCTCGGGGGGGGGAGAGGGAGACCCAGTACTTC
TRBD1	TRBV6-1	14	-	TRBJ1-1	CASSRTGDSTEAFF	TGTGCCAGCAGTCGGACAGGGGATTCCACTGAAGCTTTCTTT
-	TRBV24-1	15	many	TRBJ2-3	CATSDSGIITDTQYF	TGTGCCACCAGTGATTCCGGCATCATCACAGATACGCAGTATTTT
TRBD1	TRBV2	15	-	TRBJ2-7	CASSYGTESSYEQYF	TGTGCCAGCAGTTATGGGACAGAGAGCTCCTACGAGCAGTACTTC
-	TRBV20-1	15	few	TRBJ2-2	CSAPLWERGTGELFF	-
-	TRBV4-3	17	-	TRBJ2-7	CASSQDRSRGSPYEQYF	TGCGCCAGCAGCCAAGATCGGTCGAGGGGGTCACCCTACGAGCAGTACTTC
TRBD1	TRBV27	16	few	TRBJ2-3	CASRKDRVLLTDTQYF	TGTGCCAGCAGGAAAGACAGGGTCCTTCTCACAGATACGCAGTATTTT
-	TRBV5-1	13	-	TRBJ1-1	CASSLFGDTEAFF	TGCGCCAGCAGCTTATTTGGGGACACTGAAGCTTTCTTT
-	TRBV12-3/TRBV12-4	15	-	TRBJ2-1	CASSSFRGPYNEQFF	TGTGCCAGCAGTTCGTTCCGGGGGCCCTACAATGAGCAGTTCTTC
-	TRBV5-1	14	many	TRBJ2-7	CASSLARFSTEQYF	TGCGCCAGCAGTCTTGCCAGGTTCTCCACCGAGCAGTACTTC
-	TRBV18	14	few	TRBJ2-5	CASSLSSVSETQYF	TGTGCCAGCTCCCTCTCTTCCGTTTCGGAGACCCAGTACTTC
-	TRBV7-9	16	-	TRBJ2-7	CASSKLGGSNSYEQYF	TGTGCCAGCAGCAAACTCGGAGGGTCCAACTCCTACGAGCAGTACTTC
-	TRBV24-1	11	-	TRBJ2-3	CATSSTDTQYF	TGTGCCACCAGTTCCACAGATACGCAGTATTTT
TRBD2	TRBV7-6	16	few	TRBJ2-3	CASSINSGAITDTQYF	TGTGCCAGCAGCATCAATAGCGGGGCGATCACAGATACGCAGTATTTT
-	TRBV20-1	15	once	TRBJ2-1	CSAIPGPGSYNEQFF	TGCAGTGCTATTCCGGGGCCTGGCTCCTACAATGAGCAGTTCTTC
-	TRBV12-3/TRBV12-4	14	many	TRBJ2-3	CASSLTGATDTQYF	TGTGCCAGCAGCCTTACCGGGGCCACAGATACGCAGTATTTT
TRBD1	TRBV7-6	14	-	TRBJ2-7	CATRPRDRVSEQYF	TGTGCCACCCGCCCGCGAGACAGGGTTTCCGAGCAGTACTTC
TRBD2	TRBV2	15	-	TRBJ2-1	CASSALAGATNEQFF	TGTGCCAGCAGTGCGCTAGCGGGGGCGACCAATGAGCAGTTCTTC
-	TRBV4-1	14	few	TRBJ1-1	CASSQPRRYTEAFF	TGCGCCAGCAGCCAACCCCGACGGTACACTGAAGCTTTCTTT
-	TRBV5-1	11	many	TRBJ2-5	CASSLAETQYF	TGTGCCAGCAGCTTGGCGGAGACCCAGTACTTC
-	TRBV6-2/TRBV6-3	12	few	TRBJ2-3	CATGLSTDTQYF	TGTGCCACAGGACTCAGCACAGATACGCAGTATTTT
-	TRBV6-6	13	-	TRBJ2-7	CASSYMRAYEQYF	TGTGCCAGCAGTTACATGCGGGCATACGAGCAGTACTTC
-	TRBV21-1	14	-	TRBJ1-1	CASSKVRGVTEAFF	TGTGCCAGCAGCAAAGTTCGGGGGGTCACTGAAGCTTTCTTT